The sequence of this TCR beta chain was determined in a study of blood T cell repertoires in COVID-19 (TCRdb year 2020). For context, the study as a whole: Collaborator samples came from the United States, Italy and Spain and covered acute and convalescent phases of COVID-19. The material from the prospective study consisted of cDNA or gDNA derived from T cells, B-cell-depleted T cells, or PBMCs. Deeply sampled blood TCRbeta repertoires from subjects exposed to, actively infected with, or recovered from COVID-19 were included in the dataset. The repertoires were released in a freely available public database intended as a resource for research on the immune response to SARS-CoV-2. The samples were drawn from the first 160 participants of the ongoing ImmuneRACE study and from 950 to 1,500 subjects provided by 6 global collaborators. Sample metadata almost always included a de-identified subject ID, COVID-19 status, age in years and sex. HLA class I and class II types, where available, came from metadata supplied by the sample provider rather than from assay-based typing.

The immunoSEQ Assay, a bias-controlled multiplex PCR, was used to amplify TCRbeta CDR3 regions from genomic DNA. The paper's data handling went like this. Nucleated cell counts per sample were estimated from amplification of reference gene primers within the assay. Sequence reads were collapsed and filtered to measure the absolute abundance of every unique TCRbeta CDR3 rearrangement. For each sample, productive Simpson clonality was calculated as the square root of Simpson's diversity index across productive rearrangements. Not all clones reach the TCRdb copy of this immuneACCESS table, which keeps in-frame sequences only. Checked studies attribute under half of the gap to unresolved V genes and leave the rest unexplained. From that table come the V and J calls and clone size; the DNA was used to work out D and trimming. The sample includes 250,000 or so clones, with around nine tenths observed a single time. The ten largest clonotypes hold approximately 3.5% of the sample.

The full study reports these points: The amount of clinical and demographic metadata varied by source and participant and was provided uncurated.

Enrolling through a virtual design, the prospective study's participants ranged in age from roughly 18 to 95 years and lived across 20 to 30 United States geographic areas. In the prospective study, participants were assigned to cohorts based on the clinical history participants reported in a screening survey and a study questionnaire. Exposed participants were defined as having been in contact with someone with a PCR-confirmed or clinician-diagnosed COVID-19 case within 2 weeks of study entry. In the prospective study, whole blood, serum and a nasopharyngeal or oropharyngeal swab were collected from each participant by mobile phlebotomists. Additional blood draws and questionnaires over an approximately two-month period could optionally be provided by prospective study participants. Before DNA extraction, blood samples from the prospective study were shipped at room temperature or frozen. This clone has only a few counts. Its antigen is still unknown. No clone much larger than this one lies a single base away; base qualities are absent.

From cysteine to phenylalanine, the CDR3 is 12 amino acids long. Only the CDR3 part of the read is kept: 36 bases, read in frame from the first base. V and J lose 2 bases and 10 bases, and a span of 10 bases separates them. The germline V gene (reference sequence) gives CDR1 as SGHNT and CDR2 as YYREEE. The receptor's source is a young woman who had been exposed to COVID-19. Material: PBMCs or T cells enriched from blood (not recorded which). Here the chain combines TRBV5-4 and TRBJ2-1; perhaps TRBD2 is the D gene, with 5 bases matching. CDR3 sequence: CASSLLVHEQFF. The DNA is TGTGCCAGCAGCTTACTAGTCCACGAGCAGTTCTTC.